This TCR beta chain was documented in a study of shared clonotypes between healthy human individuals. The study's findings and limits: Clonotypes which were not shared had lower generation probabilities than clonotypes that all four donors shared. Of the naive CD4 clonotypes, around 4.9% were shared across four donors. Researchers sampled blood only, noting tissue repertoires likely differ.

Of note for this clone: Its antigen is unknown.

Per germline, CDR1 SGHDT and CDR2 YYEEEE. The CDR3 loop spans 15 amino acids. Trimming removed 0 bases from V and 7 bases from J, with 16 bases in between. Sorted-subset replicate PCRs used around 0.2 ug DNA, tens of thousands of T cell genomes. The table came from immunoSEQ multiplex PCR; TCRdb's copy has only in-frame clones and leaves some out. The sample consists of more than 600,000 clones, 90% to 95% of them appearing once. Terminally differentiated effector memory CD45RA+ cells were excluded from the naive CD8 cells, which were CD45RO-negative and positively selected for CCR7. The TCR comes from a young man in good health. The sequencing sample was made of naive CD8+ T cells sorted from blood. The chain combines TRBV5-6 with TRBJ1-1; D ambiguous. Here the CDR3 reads CASSLGLGIELEAFF. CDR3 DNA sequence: TGTGCCAGCAGCTTGGGCCTTGGGATAGAACTTGAAGCTTTCTTT.